Listed below are T cell receptor beta chains from one sample, sequenced in a study of cytomegalovirus exposure and HLA in healthy donors. Some clones are missing from TCRdb's copy, which holds only in-frame ones; the method was immunoSEQ multiplex PCR. The sample has under 200,000 clones; over 70% are singletons. The sample was PBMCs. Every receptor here comes from a woman aged 25-40 years in good health and CMV-seronegative. CDR3s include the opening cysteine and the closing phenylalanine or tryptophan. D genes are given only for firm matches. Clone sizes are given selectively: once, few, many, or a class where the clone is expanded.

size: -
D: -
J: TRBJ1-3
V: TRBV30
DNA: TGTGCCTGGAGTGACAGAAACACCATATATTTT
CDR3: CAWSDRNTIYF

size: -
D: -
J: TRBJ1-4
V: TRBV15
DNA: TGTGCCACCAGCAGAGATCGCGACCAGGTTTCGGCAACTAATGAAAAACTGTTTTTT
CDR3: CATSRDRDQVSATNEKLFF

size: few
D: TRBD1
J: TRBJ1-1
V: TRBV28
DNA: TGTGCCAGCAGTTCGCCCCGGACAGGGAGGACTGAAGCTTTCTTT
CDR3: CASSSPRTGRTEAFF

size: -
D: -
J: TRBJ1-3
V: TRBV5-6
DNA: TGTGCCAGCAGCTTGGCCTCAGGGCAAGGAAACACCATATATTTT
CDR3: CASSLASGQGNTIYF

size: few
D: TRBD1
J: TRBJ1-4
V: TRBV9
DNA: TGTGCCAGCAGCGGGACAGGGGATGAAAAACTGTTTTTT
CDR3: CASSGTGDEKLFF

size: once
D: -
J: TRBJ1-2
V: TRBV30
DNA: TGTGCCCACCGGGGCTATGGCTACACCTTC
CDR3: CAHRGYGYTF

size: once
D: -
J: TRBJ2-3
V: TRBV2
DNA: TGTGCCAGCAGCAGACAGGCGGCGAGCACAGATACGCAGTATTTT
CDR3: CASSRQAASTDTQYF

size: -
D: -
J: TRBJ1-1
V: TRBV27
DNA: TGTGCCAGCAGTTTAAGGGGAAATGAAGCTTTCTTT
CDR3: CASSLRGNEAFF

size: -
D: -
J: TRBJ1-1
V: TRBV30
DNA: TGTGCCTGGAGTCGGGGAGGGTCGAACACTGAAGCTTTCTTT
CDR3: CAWSRGGSNTEAFF

size: -
D: -
J: TRBJ2-7
V: TRBV7-9
DNA: TGTGCCAGCAGCCCTCCCGGGACAACCCCCTACGAGCAGTACTTC
CDR3: CASSPPGTTPYEQYF

size: -
D: -
J: TRBJ2-1
V: TRBV30
DNA: TGTGCCTGGAGTGTACAGGGAAGACCCTACAATGAGCAGTTCTTC
CDR3: CAWSVQGRPYNEQFF

size: -
D: -
J: TRBJ1-1
V: TRBV5-1
DNA: TGCGCCAGCAGCTTGGTTGGCAGCCAGGCTGAAGCTTTCTTT
CDR3: CASSLVGSQAEAFF

size: -
D: -
J: TRBJ2-5
V: TRBV30
DNA: TGTGCCTGGAGCGGGCCAGGGCGGGAGACCCAGTACTTC
CDR3: CAWSGPGRETQYF

size: once
D: TRBD2
J: TRBJ2-2
V: TRBV7-2
DNA: TGTGCCAGCAGCTCACGACTAGCGGGCCTCAACACCGGGGAGCTGTTTTTT
CDR3: CASSSRLAGLNTGELFF

size: few
D: -
J: TRBJ2-3
V: TRBV29-1
DNA: TGCAGCGTTGGATGGGCGGATACGCAGTATTTT
CDR3: CSVGWADTQYF

size: -
D: -
J: TRBJ2-1
V: TRBV21-1
DNA: TGTGCCAGCACGACGACTGAGAATGAGCAGTTCTTC
CDR3: CASTTTENEQFF

size: -
D: -
J: TRBJ1-6
V: TRBV5-1
DNA: TGCGCCAGCAGCTTTAATCAGAATTCACCCCTCCACTTT
CDR3: CASSFNQNSPLHF

size: once
D: -
J: TRBJ1-1
V: TRBV9
DNA: TGTGCCAGCAGCGTAGGGCCGAAGAACACTGAAGCTTTCTTT
CDR3: CASSVGPKNTEAFF

size: few
D: TRBD1
J: TRBJ2-2
V: TRBV27
DNA: TGTGCCAGCAGTTGGGACAGGGTAGCCGGGGAGCTGTTTTTT
CDR3: CASSWDRVAGELFF

size: -
D: TRBD1
J: TRBJ1-5
V: TRBV6-5
DNA: TGTGCCAGCAAAACAGGGGATCAGCCCCAGCATTTT
CDR3: CASKTGDQPQHF

size: -
D: -
J: TRBJ2-7
V: TRBV2
DNA: TGTGCCAGCAACGGGGGGCGACTTTACGAGCAGTACTTC
CDR3: CASNGGRLYEQYF

size: -
D: -
J: TRBJ1-2
V: TRBV30
DNA: TGTGCCTGGAGGGGGGGGAGGGGTCCCGGCTATGGCTACACCTTC
CDR3: CAWRGGRGPGYGYTF

size: -
D: -
J: TRBJ2-5
V: TRBV6-1
DNA: TGTGCCAGCAGTGGGCCCAGGGGCGAGACCCAGTACTTC
CDR3: CASSGPRGETQYF

size: -
D: TRBD1
J: TRBJ2-7
V: TRBV6-5
DNA: TGTGCCAGCAGTTCTTTAGGGACAGGGGATTACGAGCAGTACTTC
CDR3: CASSSLGTGDYEQYF